This T cell receptor beta chain stems from a study of cytomegalovirus exposure and HLA in healthy donors. PCR amplification relied on 60 Vbeta primers (plus 13 Jbeta primers). Profiling relied on immunoSEQ multiplex PCR, and the TCRdb table lists in-frame clones only, not all of them. The table has some 85,000 clones, approximately 84% seen once. As for this clone: The target antigen is unknown.

Looked up from germline, CDR1 is MDHEN and CDR2 is SYDVKM. This CDR3 is 14 amino acids long. V shed 6 bases and J shed 2 bases, with 10 bases lying between them. Findings and limits, study-wide: Reports state that TCR beta sequences accurately predicted most subjects' HLA-A and HLA-B alleles. TCR beta V segments were, for the most part, productive about 87% or about 30% of the time in an earlier analysis. Relative to the roughly 690-donor mean, N-insertions were reportedly fewer in an Asian-associated ancestry cluster in a later analysis. Researchers counted roughly 150 TCR beta chains as cytomegalovirus-associated.

This TCR was recovered from a woman aged 45 to 65 in good health and CMV-seronegative. Material for sequencing was PBMCs. The chain joins TRBV28 to TRBJ2-2; tentative D call: TRBD2 (6 bases). CDR3 nucleotide sequence: TGTGCCAGCAGGGCGGGACTTAACACCGGGGAGCTGTTTTTT. This gives the protein CASRAGLNTGELFF.